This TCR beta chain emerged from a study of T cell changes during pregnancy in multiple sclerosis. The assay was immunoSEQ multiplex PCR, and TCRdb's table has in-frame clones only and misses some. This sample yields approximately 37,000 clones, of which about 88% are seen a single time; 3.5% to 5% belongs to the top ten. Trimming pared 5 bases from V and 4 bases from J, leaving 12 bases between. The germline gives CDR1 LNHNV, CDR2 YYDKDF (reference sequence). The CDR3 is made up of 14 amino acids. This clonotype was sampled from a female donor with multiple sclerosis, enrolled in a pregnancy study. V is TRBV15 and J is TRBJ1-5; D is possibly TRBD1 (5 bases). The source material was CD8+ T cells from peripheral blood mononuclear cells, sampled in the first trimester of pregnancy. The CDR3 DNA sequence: TGTGCCACCAGCCGAAGACAGACTAATCAGCCCCAGCATTTT. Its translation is CATSRRQTNQPQHF.